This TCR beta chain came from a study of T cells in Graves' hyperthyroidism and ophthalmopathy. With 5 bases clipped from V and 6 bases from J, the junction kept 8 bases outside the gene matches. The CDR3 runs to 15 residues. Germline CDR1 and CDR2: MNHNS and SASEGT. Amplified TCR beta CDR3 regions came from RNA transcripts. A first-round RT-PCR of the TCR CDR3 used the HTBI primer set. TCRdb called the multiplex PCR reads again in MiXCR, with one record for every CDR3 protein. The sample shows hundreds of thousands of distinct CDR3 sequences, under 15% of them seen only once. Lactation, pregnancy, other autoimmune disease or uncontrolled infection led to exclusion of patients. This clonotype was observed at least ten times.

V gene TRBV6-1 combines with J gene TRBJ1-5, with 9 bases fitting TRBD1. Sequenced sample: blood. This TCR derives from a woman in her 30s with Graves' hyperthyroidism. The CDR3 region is CASSPSTGGLQPQHF. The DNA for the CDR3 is TGTGCCAGCAGTCCTTCGACAGGGGGACTTCAGCCCCAGCATTTT.